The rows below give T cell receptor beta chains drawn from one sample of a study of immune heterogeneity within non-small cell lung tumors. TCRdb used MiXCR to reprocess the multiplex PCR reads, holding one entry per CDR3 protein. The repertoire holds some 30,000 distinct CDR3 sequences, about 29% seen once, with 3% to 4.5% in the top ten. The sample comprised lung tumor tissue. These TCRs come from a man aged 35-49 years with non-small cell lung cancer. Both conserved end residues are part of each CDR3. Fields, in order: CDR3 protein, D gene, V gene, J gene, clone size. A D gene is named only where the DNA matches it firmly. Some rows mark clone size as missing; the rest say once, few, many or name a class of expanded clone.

cdr3_aa: CAISEGGNTEAFF
d_call: .
v_call: TRBV10-3
j_call: TRBJ1-1
clone_size: .

cdr3_aa: CASNLGEFYGYTF
d_call: .
v_call: TRBV5-8
j_call: TRBJ1-2
clone_size: many

cdr3_aa: CASSWTSSTDTQYF
d_call: .
v_call: TRBV19
j_call: TRBJ2-3
clone_size: .

cdr3_aa: CASAIGHASYNEQFF
d_call: .
v_call: TRBV4-2
j_call: TRBJ2-1
clone_size: few

cdr3_aa: CASSQRETQYF
d_call: .
v_call: TRBV3-1
j_call: TRBJ2-5
clone_size: few

cdr3_aa: CASSGQNYGYTF
d_call: TRBD1
v_call: TRBV2
j_call: TRBJ1-2
clone_size: many

cdr3_aa: CASSNAGGSYEQYF
d_call: TRBD2
v_call: TRBV19
j_call: TRBJ2-7
clone_size: .

cdr3_aa: CASSYSEFSNQPQHF
d_call: .
v_call: TRBV6-2/TRBV6-3
j_call: TRBJ1-5
clone_size: .

cdr3_aa: CSARRASGVNEQFF
d_call: TRBD2
v_call: TRBV20-1
j_call: TRBJ2-1
clone_size: many

cdr3_aa: CASSLVASGPSTDTQYF
d_call: .
v_call: TRBV5-4
j_call: TRBJ2-3
clone_size: .

cdr3_aa: CASMGDRLTQYF
d_call: .
v_call: TRBV19
j_call: TRBJ2-3
clone_size: few

cdr3_aa: CASSLGLERNQPQHF
d_call: .
v_call: TRBV7-9
j_call: TRBJ1-5
clone_size: few

cdr3_aa: CASSEGGRYEKLFF
d_call: .
v_call: TRBV28
j_call: TRBJ1-4
clone_size: many

cdr3_aa: CAWSVQWRENTEAFF
d_call: .
v_call: TRBV30
j_call: TRBJ1-1
clone_size: many

cdr3_aa: CASSYSAGSAKNIQYF
d_call: .
v_call: TRBV6-2/TRBV6-3
j_call: TRBJ2-4
clone_size: few

cdr3_aa: CASSPTSGTGTEAFF
d_call: TRBD1
v_call: TRBV18
j_call: TRBJ1-1
clone_size: .

cdr3_aa: CAISVRGSEDGYTF
d_call: .
v_call: TRBV10-3
j_call: TRBJ1-2
clone_size: many

cdr3_aa: CASNLAGGSSGANVLTF
d_call: TRBD2
v_call: TRBV7-2
j_call: TRBJ2-6
clone_size: .

cdr3_aa: CASSSRTGIFYNSPLHF
d_call: TRBD1
v_call: TRBV6-2/TRBV6-3
j_call: TRBJ1-6
clone_size: many

cdr3_aa: CASSEGQGTEAFF
d_call: TRBD1
v_call: TRBV7-9
j_call: TRBJ1-1
clone_size: many

cdr3_aa: CASRPNGRIYEQYF
d_call: .
v_call: TRBV19
j_call: TRBJ2-7
clone_size: once

cdr3_aa: CDWRPLGGRNYGYTF
d_call: TRBD1
v_call: TRBV30
j_call: TRBJ1-2
clone_size: .

cdr3_aa: CADDEQFF
d_call: .
v_call: TRBV27
j_call: TRBJ2-1
clone_size: .

cdr3_aa: CASTPGLAGVTGELFF
d_call: TRBD2
v_call: TRBV19
j_call: TRBJ2-2
clone_size: many

cdr3_aa: CASSGTSGGAPETQYF
d_call: TRBD2
v_call: TRBV9
j_call: TRBJ2-5
clone_size: few

cdr3_aa: CASSLVWGGFRETSSYNEQFF
d_call: .
v_call: TRBV5-1
j_call: TRBJ2-1
clone_size: .

cdr3_aa: CASSDRLAEPPYNEQFF
d_call: TRBD2
v_call: TRBV4-1
j_call: TRBJ2-1
clone_size: .

cdr3_aa: CASSPGEGVVYEQYF
d_call: .
v_call: TRBV9
j_call: TRBJ2-7
clone_size: many

cdr3_aa: CASRADSKLGELFF
d_call: .
v_call: TRBV2
j_call: TRBJ2-2
clone_size: many

cdr3_aa: CASSRAIRNEQFF
d_call: .
v_call: TRBV7-8
j_call: TRBJ2-1
clone_size: few

cdr3_aa: CASSQGVLRTDTQYF
d_call: TRBD1
v_call: TRBV6-1
j_call: TRBJ2-3
clone_size: many

cdr3_aa: CASSQDTPEAFF
d_call: .
v_call: TRBV18
j_call: TRBJ1-1
clone_size: few

cdr3_aa: CASSYSRLPIQETQYF
d_call: .
v_call: TRBV6-5
j_call: TRBJ2-5
clone_size: few

cdr3_aa: CASSDQGGMSTDTQYF
d_call: .
v_call: TRBV9
j_call: TRBJ2-3
clone_size: .

cdr3_aa: CASSQVASGGTDTQYF
d_call: TRBD2
v_call: TRBV3-1
j_call: TRBJ2-3
clone_size: .

cdr3_aa: CASSQDLAGARYEQYF
d_call: TRBD2
v_call: TRBV4-2
j_call: TRBJ2-7
clone_size: .

cdr3_aa: CASSGAGSEETQYF
d_call: .
v_call: TRBV6-1
j_call: TRBJ2-5
clone_size: .

cdr3_aa: CASSQRPGGAGTTEQYF
d_call: .
v_call: TRBV7-2
j_call: TRBJ2-7
clone_size: many

cdr3_aa: CATSRDLYEQYF
d_call: .
v_call: TRBV15
j_call: TRBJ2-7
clone_size: many

cdr3_aa: CASSSSPSETQYF
d_call: .
v_call: TRBV12-3/TRBV12-4
j_call: TRBJ2-3
clone_size: many

cdr3_aa: CASRRQERNTEAFF
d_call: .
v_call: TRBV12-3/TRBV12-4
j_call: TRBJ1-1
clone_size: medium-sized

cdr3_aa: CASSVAPGETQYF
d_call: .
v_call: TRBV9
j_call: TRBJ2-5
clone_size: few

cdr3_aa: CASSIDIGPRNQPQHF
d_call: .
v_call: TRBV19
j_call: TRBJ1-5
clone_size: many

cdr3_aa: CASSSTGTGVYEQYF
d_call: TRBD1
v_call: TRBV11-3
j_call: TRBJ2-7
clone_size: medium-sized

cdr3_aa: CASNDEPGTGILTGELFF
d_call: TRBD1
v_call: TRBV10-2
j_call: TRBJ2-2
clone_size: .